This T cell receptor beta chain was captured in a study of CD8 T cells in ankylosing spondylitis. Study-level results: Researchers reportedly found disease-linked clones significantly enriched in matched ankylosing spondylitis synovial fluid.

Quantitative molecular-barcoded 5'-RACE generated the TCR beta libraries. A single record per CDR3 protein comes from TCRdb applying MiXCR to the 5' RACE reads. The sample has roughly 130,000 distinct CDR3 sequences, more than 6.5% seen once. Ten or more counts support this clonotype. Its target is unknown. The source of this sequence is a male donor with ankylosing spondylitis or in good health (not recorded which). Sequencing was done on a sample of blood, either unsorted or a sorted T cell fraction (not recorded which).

Here the CDR3 DNA reads TGTGCCAGCTCACCACCGGGACGAGACACTGAAGCTTTCTTT. It codes for CASSPPGRDTEAFF. The chain joins TRBV18 to TRBJ1-1; maybe TRBD1 (5 bases). Trimming took 0 bases from V and 3 from J, leaving 8 bases between them. This CDR3 has 14 residues. The germline V gene has CDR1 KGHSH and CDR2 LQKENI.